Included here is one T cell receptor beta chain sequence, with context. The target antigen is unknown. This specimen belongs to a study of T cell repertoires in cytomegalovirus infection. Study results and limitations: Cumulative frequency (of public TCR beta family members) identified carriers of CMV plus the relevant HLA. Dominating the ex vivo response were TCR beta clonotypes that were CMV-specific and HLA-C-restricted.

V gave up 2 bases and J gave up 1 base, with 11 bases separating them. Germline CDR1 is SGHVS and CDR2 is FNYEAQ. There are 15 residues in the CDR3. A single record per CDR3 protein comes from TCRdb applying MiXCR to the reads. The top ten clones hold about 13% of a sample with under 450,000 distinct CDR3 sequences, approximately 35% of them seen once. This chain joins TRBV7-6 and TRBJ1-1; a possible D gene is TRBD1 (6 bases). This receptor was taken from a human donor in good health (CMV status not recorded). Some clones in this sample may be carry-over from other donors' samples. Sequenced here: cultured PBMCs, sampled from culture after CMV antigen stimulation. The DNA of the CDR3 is TGTGCCAGCAGCTTACAGGGGCCTGGGAACACTGAAGCTTTCTTT. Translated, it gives CASSLQGPGNTEAFF.